This record covers a single T cell receptor beta chain. What it recognizes is unknown. This entry comes from a study of response to subunit inactivated influenza vaccine. The study, taken as a whole, reports: There was a suggestion from the authors that each seasonal influenza vaccination recruits few new T cells.

The ends lost 6 bases at V and 0 bases at J; junction bases unmatched: 19. The CDR3 totals 21 residues. CDR1 is SGHAT and CDR2 is FQDESV in the germline V gene (reference sequence). A single record per CDR3 protein comes from TCRdb applying MiXCR to the RT-PCR reads. The sample records 600,000 to 850,000 distinct CDR3 sequences, around 15% being singletons. The receptor comes from a man over 45 who received an inactivated influenza vaccine. This sequence joins TRBV11-1 and TRBJ2-6; 8 positions match TRBD2. The input for sequencing was PBMCs from blood, taken roughly 15 days before vaccination. The CDR3 bases are TGTGCCAGCAGTAGACAACTAGCGGTATTTACTCGCTTCTCTGGGGCCAACGTCCTGACTTTC. This translates into CASSRQLAVFTRFSGANVLTF.